Listed here are 11 T cell receptor beta chains from one sample, sequenced in a study of blood T cell repertoires in COVID-19. Only in-frame clones appear in the TCRdb table, and some are missing; sequencing was by immunoSEQ multiplex PCR. The data show about 180,000 clones, roughly 89% seen once. The source material was peripheral blood. Receptor source: a woman aged 65 to 85 with COVID-19, enrolled during active disease.

J is TRBJ1-6 and V is TRBV19; D is undetermined. Trimming removed 2 bases from V and 6 bases from J, with 11 bases in between. This CDR3 has 15 residues. Germline assignment: CDR1 LNHDA and CDR2 SQIVND (reference sequence). The CDR3 bases are TGTGCCAGTAGTATATCGGGATGGCGTAATTCACCCCTCCACTTT. This sequence encodes CASSISGWRNSPLHF. Using reference TRBV19 and TRBJ1-6 for the parts outside the CDR3, the full variable domain is DGGITQSPKYLFRKEGQNVTLSCEQNLNHDAMYWYRQDPGQGLRLIYYSQIVNDFQKGDIAEGYSVSREKKESFPLTVTSAQKNPTAFYLCASSISGWRNSPLHFGNGTRLTVT.

The genes are TRBV6-1 and TRBJ2-7; weak D call: TRBD2 (7 bases). This CDR3 is 17 amino acids long. Germline assignment: CDR1 MNHNS and CDR2 SASEGT. V shed 3 bases and J shed 8 bases, with 26 bases lying between them. Here the CDR3 DNA reads TGTGCCAGCAGTGATCGGTCCTTAATGGAAGGGGGGGCTAAGCAGTACTTC. It encodes CASSDRSLMEGGAKQYF.

This chain joins TRBV27 and TRBJ1-2; 8 bases are shared with TRBD1. Germline assignment: CDR1 MNHEY and CDR2 SMNVEV (reference sequence). The J segment lost 7 bases and the V segment lost 6 bases, leaving 16 bases of the junction unmatched. CDR3 length: 16 residues. The CDR3, as DNA: TGTGCCAGCAGAACCACGGGGGCAGGGGGCTCTCGTGGCTACACCTTC. Translation: CASRTTGAGGSRGYTF.

This chain uses TRBV2 with TRBJ2-4, with a possible D match to TRBD1 (5 bases). The V end lost 3 bases, the J end lost 1 base, and 10 bases lay between the germline ends. CDR1 and CDR2 (germline): SNHLY, FYNNEI. The CDR3 length is 15 residues. CDR3 DNA: TGTGCCAGCAGTGATGTCAGGGTGGCCAAAAACATTCAGTACTTC. It encodes CASSDVRVAKNIQYF.

The rearrangement joins TRBV19 to TRBJ1-5; TRBD1 matches at 8 bases. This CDR3 is built from 16 residues. Germline V gene data show CDR1 as LNHDA and CDR2 as SQIVND (reference sequence). V lost 5 bases and J lost 1; bases outside the gene matches: 7. The CDR3 reads CASSPKDRGSNQPQHF. For the CDR3, the DNA is TGTGCCAGTAGTCCTAAAGACAGGGGAAGCAATCAGCCCCAGCATTTT.

The chain links TRBV28 to TRBJ1-2; a possible D gene is TRBD1 (6 bases). Germline CDR1 and CDR2: MDHEN and SYDVKM. CDR3 length equals 15 residues. Trimming removed 3 bases from V and 0 bases from J, with 11 bases in between. Here the CDR3 DNA reads TGTGCCAGCAGTTTTTGGACAGAGTCTAACTATGGCTACACCTTC. This encodes CASSFWTESNYGYTF.

The V gene is TRBV21-1, the J gene TRBJ2-3; the D call of TRBD2 is as the table states it, not checked on the DNA. TRBV21-1 is deemed a pseudogene. The CDR3 covers 22 residues. In DNA, the CDR3 is TGTGCCAGCACCCCGCGGGCTTACTGGACCGTTCAGACTAGCGGGAGGCCACATACGCAGTATTTT. This encodes CASTPRAYWTVQTSGRPHTQYF.

V usage is TRBV24-1 and J usage is TRBJ2-5, with no clear D. From germline, CDR1 is KGHDR and CDR2 SFDVKD. This CDR3 region has 14 residues. The V and J ends lost 5 bases and 1 base respectively, with 10 bases between them. The CDR3 spells CATSGRSVQETQYF. CDR3 coding DNA: TGTGCCACCAGTGGAAGAAGCGTCCAAGAGACCCAGTACTTC.

This clone was detected only a few times. The chain is built from TRBV21-1 and TRBJ2-1; the D call of TRBD2 is as the table states it, not checked on the DNA. TRBV21-1 is annotated as a pseudogene. This CDR3 spans 17 amino acids. The CDR3 nucleotides read TGTGCCAGCAGCAAAGAGGGGTGGCGGGCGGGAAACAATGAGCAGTTCTTC. Its translation: CASSKEGWRAGNNEQFF.

The chain employs TRBV6-5 and TRBJ1-2, with TRBD1 matching over 8 bases. This CDR3 region has 14 residues. In germline, CDR1 is MNHEY, CDR2 SVGAGI. V lost 8 bases to trimming and J lost 8 bases; unmatched junction nucleotides: 13. The CDR3 coding sequence is TGTGCCAGCGGGACAGGCCTCAAAACGGGAGGCTACACCTTC. Translating it yields CASGTGLKTGGYTF.

This chain links TRBV2 with TRBJ2-2; 8 bases align to TRBD1. V gave up 5 bases and J gave up 5 bases; unmatched junction bases: 7. There are 15 residues in the CDR3. Germline V gene data show CDR1 as SNHLY and CDR2 as FYNNEI. CDR3 coding DNA: TGTGCCAGCAGTTACGCAGGGGGCAGGACCGGGGAGCTGTTTTTT. Amino acid sequence: CASSYAGGRTGELFF. Drawing the rest from reference TRBV2 and TRBJ2-2, the complete variable domain is EPEVTQTPSHQVTQMGQEVILRCVPISNHLYFYWYRQILGQKVEFLVSFYNNEISEKSEIFDDQFSVERPDGSNFTLKIRSTKLEDSAMYFCASSYAGGRTGELFFGEGSRLTVL.